This T cell receptor beta chain was captured by sequencing in a study of blood T cell repertoires in COVID-19. In the study overall: Collection of acute and convalescent COVID-19 samples took place in the United States, Italy and Spain. The analysed material was cDNA or gDNA that came from T cells, B-cell-depleted T cells, or PBMCs.

V trimming: 0 bases; J trimming: 0 bases; junction bases outside the gene matches: 11. Germline V gives CDR1 LGHNA, CDR2 YNFKEQ. This CDR3 region has 18 residues. The repertoire was sequenced with immunoSEQ multiplex PCR; TCRdb's copy has only in-frame clones and lacks some. This table holds about 50,000 clones, roughly 86% found once. The sequenced sample consisted of peripheral blood. The receptor's source is a woman aged 55-70 years with acute or convalescent COVID-19. V is TRBV4-2 and J is TRBJ2-7; 7 nucleotides match TRBD1. For the CDR3, the DNA is TGTGCCAGCAGCCAAGACCACTCCGGGACAGTGACCTCCTACGAGCAGTACTTC. This translates into CASSQDHSGTVTSYEQYF.